Listed here is a single T cell receptor (beta chain). The antigen remains unidentified. This sample was included in a study of vaccination effects on CD4 cells after COVID-19. Looking at the study overall: Samples from two convalescent patients were given 16 days and one week before vaccination.

Before sequencing, viral peptide pools were used by the ViraFEST assay to expand antigen-specific CD4+ T cells. When around nine days of culture had elapsed, CD4+ T cells were isolated. PCR-confirmed SARS-CoV-2 infection occurred in the person between March and December 2020. With roughly 10 ug/ml peptides and around 10 IU/ml IL-2, roughly 2.1 million PBMC per well were cultured. V lost 1 base to trimming and J lost 0 bases, with 4 bases between them. The germline V gene has CDR1 SGHNT and CDR2 YENEEA. The CDR3 consists of 13 residues. Study-level points and caveats: The study found marked clonal contraction of infection- and vaccine-induced clones late after vaccination. A shortage of convalescent patients and an absence of early post-infection timepoints characterized the study.

Measured with immunoSEQ multiplex PCR; TCRdb has only the in-frame clones, and not every one. Of about 20,000 clones in the sample, roughly 70% are singletons; the top ten hold approximately 38%. Sequencing used CD4+ T cells from PBMCs cultured with a peptide pool, obtained before COVID-19 vaccination. The receptor was derived from a human donor who had a prior SARS-CoV-2 infection. The V gene is TRBV11-3, the J gene TRBJ2-7, with unresolved D. The CDR3 coding sequence is TGTGCCAGCAGCTTAGGCCACTCCTACGAGCAGTACTTC. This translates into CASSLGHSYEQYF.